Below are 17 T cell receptor beta chains sequenced from a single sample in a study of shared clonotypes between healthy human individuals. Method: immunoSEQ multiplex PCR; TCRdb's copy keeps in-frame clones and lacks some. The sample lists about 2 million clones, less than 95% occurring once. Positively selected for CCR7, the CD45RO-negative cells used as naive CD8 cells excluded terminally differentiated effector memory CD45RA+ cells. The sequencing input was naive CD8+ T cells sorted from blood. These receptors all come from a young man in good health.

The genes are TRBV4-1 and TRBJ2-7, with a possible D match to TRBD1 (6 bases). V was trimmed by 4 bases and J by 5 bases, leaving 12 bases between them. Germline loops: CDR1 MGHRA, CDR2 YSYEKL. The CDR3 spans 13 residues. The CDR3 DNA sequence: TGCGCCAGCAGCCCCGGACAGACGAACGAGCAGTACTTC. Translation: CASSPGQTNEQYF.

The chain employs TRBV7-9 and TRBJ2-3; the D gene is possibly TRBD2 (6 bases). Per the germline V gene, CDR1 is SEHNR and CDR2 is FQNEAQ (reference sequence). CDR3 length: 16 amino acids. The V gene lost 3 bases and the J gene lost 0 bases, with 13 bases spanning the gap. CDR3 sequence (DNA): TGTGCCAGCAGCTTGTTAGCGGTAGTAAGCACAGATACGCAGTATTTT. This gives the protein CASSLLAVVSTDTQYF.

The CDR3, as DNA: TGTGCCTGGGATACAGGGGTGCTTGAAGCTTTCTTT. It specifies CAWDTGVLEAFF. The chain is built from TRBV30 and TRBJ1-1, with 7 bases lining up with TRBD1. The V segment lost 5 bases and the J segment 7 bases; nucleotides outside the gene matches: 7. The CDR3 has 12 residues. Per the germline V gene, CDR1 is GTSNPN and CDR2 is SVGIG (reference sequence).

Here the CDR3 reads CASSLTPRQASTGELFF. DNA of the CDR3: TGTGCCAGCAGTTTAACTCCGAGACAGGCTTCAACAGGGGAGCTGTTTTTT. The V and J genes are TRBV27 and TRBJ2-2; D possibly corresponds to TRBD1 (6 bases). This CDR3 is built from 17 residues. CDR1 and CDR2 (germline): MNHEY, SMNVEV (reference sequence). Between the trimmed V and J ends, which lost 2 bases and 8 bases, there was a span of 21 bases.

This chain's CDR3 is CASSQTLAGVGETQYF. CDR3 sequence (DNA): TGCGCCAGCAGCCAAACACTAGCGGGAGTCGGAGAGACCCAGTACTTC. The chain recombines TRBV4-3 with TRBJ2-5; 11 bases fit TRBD2. The CDR3 totals 16 residues. Germline-derived CDR1 and CDR2 are LGHNA and YSLEER. The J segment lost 4 bases and the V segment lost 2 bases, leaving 6 bases of the junction unmatched.

CDR3 loop: CASRVDTGGGYEQYF. In DNA, the CDR3 is TGTGCCAGCAGGGTCGACACAGGGGGCGGTTACGAGCAGTACTTC. The chain links TRBV6-5 to TRBJ2-7, with 9 nucleotides matching TRBD1. CDR3 length equals 15 residues. V was pared by 6 bases and J by 4 bases, with 10 bases of the junction left unmatched. Germline CDR1 is MNHEY and CDR2 is SVGAGI.

This chain uses TRBV5-4 with TRBJ1-1, with D possibly TRBD1 on 5 matching bases. Germline CDR1 is SGHNT and CDR2 is YYREEE (reference sequence). Trimming cost V 3 bases and J 4 bases, with 16 bases left between them. The CDR3 loop spans 15 amino acids. The CDR3 coding sequence is TGTGCCAGCAGCTGGGGGGGGAGGCCAGGCACTGAAGCTTTCTTT. Translated, it gives CASSWGGRPGTEAFF. The variable domain in full, with the rest retrieved from reference TRBV5-4 and TRBJ1-1, is ETGVTQSPTHLIKTRGQQVTLRCSSQSGHNTVSWYQQALGQGPQFIFQYYREEENGRGNFPPRFSGLQFPNYSSELNVNALELDDSALYLCASSWGGRPGTEAFFGQGTRLTVV.

This clone appeared once. A junction boundary mismatches the germline segment, possibly from a read error. The chain couples TRBV27 to TRBJ2-1, with 10 bases identical to TRBD1. The CDR3 runs 17 residues. Germline lookup yields CDR1 MNHEY and CDR2 SMNVEV (reference sequence). Written as DNA, the CDR3 is TGTGCCAGCAGTTTAGTGGCACCGGGACAGGGGAACAATGGGCAGTTCTTC. Translation: CASSLVAPGQGNNGQFF.

V is TRBV20-1 and J is TRBJ1-2, with TRBD1 as a possible D gene (6 bases). CDR1 and CDR2 (germline): DFQATT, SNEGSKA (reference sequence). The V and J ends lost 6 bases and 5 bases respectively, with 10 bases between them. This CDR3 comprises 11 residues. This chain's CDR3 is CSATGWYGYTF. Written as DNA, the CDR3 is TGCAGTGCCACAGGGTGGTATGGCTACACCTTC.

The chain recombines TRBV30 with TRBJ2-3, with a tentative D call TRBD2 (6 bases). V lost 8 bases and J lost 3, with 15 bases in between. This CDR3 has 13 residues. The germline V gene encodes CDR1 GTSNPN and CDR2 SVGIG (reference sequence). The CDR3: CAHQRVGTDTQYF. DNA of the CDR3: TGTGCCCACCAGCGGGTAGGGACAGATACGCAGTATTTT.

The rearrangement uses TRBV5-4 and TRBJ2-7; the D gene is possibly TRBD1 (5 bases). The CDR3 is made up of 14 amino acids. The germline CDR1 and CDR2 sequences are SGHNT and YYREEE (reference sequence). The germline V and J ends were trimmed by 4 bases and 2 bases, with 13 bases remaining between them. CDR3 region: CASSLDQGTYEQYF. In DNA, the CDR3 is TGTGCCAGCAGCCTGGACCAGGGTACCTACGAGCAGTACTTC.

The rearrangement joins TRBV9 to TRBJ1-1, with D uncertain. This CDR3 spans 15 amino acids. Trimming took off 5 bases at V and 3 bases at J, with 17 bases between the two ends. Germline V gene data show CDR1 as SGDLS and CDR2 as YYNGEE. CDR3 loop: CASSLREVFDTEAFF. CDR3 nucleotide sequence: TGTGCCAGCAGTCTTAGAGAGGTTTTCGACACTGAAGCTTTCTTT.

The chain uses TRBV20-1 and TRBJ2-1, with D possibly TRBD2 on 5 matching bases. The CDR3 extends over 11 amino acids. Germline values: CDR1 DFQATT, CDR2 SNEGSKA (reference sequence). V lost 7 bases and J lost 8, with 12 bases in between. The CDR3 sequence is CSGRSVDEQFF. In DNA, the CDR3 is TGCAGTGGGAGGTCAGTCGATGAGCAGTTCTTC.

Concerning this clone itself: Other DNA sequences in this specimen translate into the identical CDR3. The chain couples TRBV29-1 to TRBJ1-4; D is undetermined. Trimming left V 5 bases short and J 5 bases short, with 6 bases between. The CDR3 contains 11 residues. CDR1 is SQVTM, CDR2 ANQGSEA, per germline. The chain's CDR3 is CSVLANEKLFF. In DNA, the CDR3 is TGCAGCGTTTTGGCGAATGAAAAACTGTTTTTT.

This sequence joins TRBV4-3 and TRBJ1-1, with D perhaps matching TRBD1 (5 bases). Germline V gene data show CDR1 as LGHNA and CDR2 as YSLEER. The CDR3 is made up of 13 amino acids. Trimming removed 0 bases from V and 10 bases from J, with 12 bases in between. This chain's CDR3 is CASSQDWGGTAFF. For the CDR3, the DNA is TGCGCCAGCAGCCAAGATTGGGGGGGAACAGCTTTCTTT.

This rearrangement joins TRBV4-1 to TRBJ2-7; 7 positions agree with TRBD1. Trimming removed 4 bases from V and 0 bases from J; junction bases left unmatched: 3. Germline-derived CDR1 and CDR2 are MGHRA and YSYEKL. There are 14 residues in the CDR3. CDR3 loop: CASSPGTASYEQYF. The CDR3 DNA reads TGCGCCAGCAGCCCGGGGACAGCCTCCTACGAGCAGTACTTC.

This chain connects TRBV7-9 to TRBJ1-3, with 11 bases identical to TRBD1. Per germline, CDR1 SEHNR and CDR2 FQNEAQ (reference sequence). The J segment lost 0 bases and the V segment lost 5 bases, leaving 6 bases of the junction unmatched. This CDR3 region has 17 residues. The CDR3 sequence: CASSLGTGGRSGNTIYF. CDR3 in DNA: TGTGCCAGCAGCCTTGGGACAGGGGGTCGCTCTGGAAACACCATATATTTT.